One and the same sample provided the 26 T cell receptor beta chains below, sequenced in a study of shared clonotypes between healthy human individuals. The protocol was immunoSEQ multiplex PCR, while the TCRdb copy is restricted to in-frame clones and leaves out a portion. Of 600,000 to 750,000 clones in the sample, roughly 78% were seen once. Sequencing was performed on memory CD4+ T cells sorted from blood. The sample's subset: CD45RA-negative fraction. Source of these receptors: a woman in her twenties or thirties in good health.

The chain carries TRBV18 and TRBJ1-4; 7 bases align to TRBD1. J was trimmed by 6 bases and V by 3 bases; bases with no gene match: 7. Per the germline V gene, CDR1 is KGHSH and CDR2 is LQKENI. This CDR3 spans 15 amino acids. The CDR3 protein is CASSPSGGRDEKLFF. The CDR3 coding sequence is TGTGCCAGCTCACCCTCAGGGGGGCGAGATGAAAAACTGTTTTTT.

V and J are TRBV5-4 and TRBJ2-3, with a weak D call TRBD1 (7 bases). The CDR3 loop spans 14 amino acids. The V end was cut by 5 bases, the J end by 7 bases, with 17 bases between. CDR1 is SGHNT and CDR2 is YYREEE in the germline V gene (reference sequence). The CDR3 coding sequence is TGTGCCAGCAGGATGGCAGGGGGGAGAAATACGCAGTATTTT. Encoded protein: CASRMAGGRNTQYF.

This sequence joins TRBV5-1 and TRBJ1-1; D call uncertain. Germline V lookup: CDR1 SGHRS, CDR2 YFSETQ. This CDR3 contains 14 residues. Trimming stripped 0 bases from V and 1 base from J, with 7 bases between. CDR3 loop: CASSLAQANTEAFF. Written as DNA, the CDR3 is TGCGCCAGCAGCTTGGCGCAGGCGAACACTGAAGCTTTCTTT.

The chain couples TRBV15 to TRBJ2-5, with 7 positions matching TRBD1. The CDR3 extends over 15 amino acids. The V segment lost 7 bases and the J segment 6 bases; nucleotides outside the gene matches: 14. The germline gives CDR1 LNHNV, CDR2 YYDKDF (reference sequence). The DNA of the CDR3 is TGTGCCACCACCTTGGGGACAGAACTTTACAAGACCCAGTACTTC. This translates into CATTLGTELYKTQYF.

The table lists this clone with a count of one. The J gene is TRBJ1-5, the V gene TRBV28, with a weak D call TRBD1 (5 bases). Deletions cut 7 bases from V and 4 bases from J, with 20 bases between. The CDR3 is 16 residues long. From germline, CDR1 is MDHEN and CDR2 SYDVKM. The CDR3 nucleotides read TGTGCCAGCACCCCTTGGGGGACCGCCCCTAATCAGCCCCAGCATTTT. Protein: CASTPWGTAPNQPQHF. The full variable domain, in which reference TRBV28 and TRBJ1-5 provide the parts outside the CDR3, is DVKVTQSSRYLVKRTGEKVFLECVQDMDHENMFWYRQDPGLGLRLIYFSYDVKMKEKGDIPEGYSVSREKKERFSLILESASTNQTSMYLCASTPWGTAPNQPQHFGDGTRLSIL.

Note on this clone: The sample holds other DNA sequences that translate to the same CDR3. The chain employs TRBV5-6 and TRBJ2-7, with 12 bases that match TRBD2. The junction had 2 bases not matched to a gene; V was cut back by 2 bases and J by 2 bases. The CDR3 is 15 residues long. Germline CDR1 and CDR2: SGHDT and YYEEEE. CDR3 protein: CASSFRLAGAYEQYF. In DNA, the CDR3 is TGTGCCAGCAGCTTTAGACTAGCGGGGGCCTACGAGCAGTACTTC.

The chain combines TRBV14 with TRBJ2-3; the match to TRBD2 covers 10 bases. The V gene's germline CDR1 is SGHDN and CDR2 FVKESK. Trimming cost V 3 bases and J 2 bases; bases outside gene matches: 2. The CDR3 runs to 15 residues. The CDR3 DNA reads TGTGCCAGCAGCCATACTAGCGGGGCCACAGATACGCAGTATTTT. Its protein is CASSHTSGATDTQYF.

The rearrangement joins TRBV2 to TRBJ1-1, with D perhaps matching TRBD1 (6 bases). Germline CDR1 reads SNHLY; CDR2 reads FYNNEI. The germline V and J ends were trimmed by 6 bases and 4 bases, with 18 bases remaining between them. The CDR3 is made up of 15 amino acids. CDR3 bases: TGTGCCAGCAGGGAAAACAGGGCTTTGGTCACTGAAGCTTTCTTT. It translates to CASRENRALVTEAFF.

About this clone itself: Given a far larger clone just one base away, this is likely a sequencing read error. Different DNA sequences within this sample yield the same CDR3. The rearrangement joins TRBV9 to TRBJ1-2; D not certain. Germline CDR1 and CDR2: SGDLS and YYNGEE. The CDR3 consists of 14 residues. The CDR3 DNA is TGTGCCAGCAGTGTAGGATCAGAGAACTATGGCTACACCTTC. Translating it yields CASSVGSENYGYTF.

The V and J genes are TRBV14 and TRBJ2-2, with D possibly matching TRBD2 (6 bases). Germline assignment: CDR1 SGHDN and CDR2 FVKESK. The CDR3 extends over 16 amino acids. The V and J ends lost 4 bases and 4 bases respectively, with 16 bases between them. CDR3 region: CASSLSGGPSTGELFF. CDR3 DNA: TGTGCCAGCAGCCTTAGCGGAGGTCCGAGCACCGGGGAGCTGTTTTTT.

V gene TRBV13 combines with J gene TRBJ1-5, with 8 positions matching TRBD1. Germline lookup yields CDR1 PRHDT and CDR2 FYEKMQ (reference sequence). Unmatched junction bases numbered 6, after V lost 1 base and J lost 4 bases. This CDR3 comprises 16 residues. The CDR3, as DNA: TGTGCCAGCAGCTTAGATGACAGGGGAGGGAATCAGCCCCAGCATTTT. As protein: CASSLDDRGGNQPQHF.

The CDR3 DNA is TGTGCCAGTAACAGGGGAGGGACTGAAGCTTTCTTT. It encodes CASNRGGTEAFF. The gene calls are TRBV6-1 and TRBJ1-1, with 7 bases lining up with TRBD1. The V and J ends lost 9 bases and 5 bases, in that order; junction bases with no gene match: 6. CDR3 length: 12 residues. Germline CDR1 MNHNS, CDR2 SASEGT.

The chain couples TRBV19 to TRBJ1-2; D not resolved. V lost 5 bases and J 8 bases, leaving 15 bases between the germline ends. The CDR3 extends over 13 amino acids. Germline V gives CDR1 LNHDA, CDR2 SQIVND (reference sequence). CDR3 in amino acids: CASSPIDLAGYTF. CDR3 DNA: TGTGCCAGTAGTCCAATCGACCTGGCCGGCTACACCTTC.

The V and J genes are TRBV5-1 and TRBJ2-1; 9 bases fit TRBD1. Unmatched junction bases numbered 16, after V lost 0 bases and J lost 12 bases. The CDR3 runs to 17 residues. CDR1 and CDR2 from the germline V gene are SGHRS and YFSETQ. Here the CDR3 DNA reads TGCGCCAGCAGCTTGGGAATTACAGGGGGCAACGTACTAGGGCAGTTCTTC. Its translation: CASSLGITGGNVLGQFF.

Details on this clone: Other DNA variants within this sample encode the same CDR3. The chain uses TRBV5-1 and TRBJ1-4; 9 bases match TRBD1. Germline assignment: CDR1 SGHRS and CDR2 YFSETQ. V lost 0 bases to trimming and J lost 8 bases; unmatched junction nucleotides: 5. The CDR3 spans 15 residues. The CDR3 reads CASSLGDRDSEKLFF. The CDR3 region has the DNA TGCGCCAGCAGCTTGGGGGACAGGGACAGCGAAAAACTGTTTTTT.

V is TRBV29-1 and J is TRBJ1-1; D uncertain. CDR1 is SQVTM, CDR2 ANQGSEA, per germline. The CDR3 has 12 amino acids. Trimming pared 6 bases from V and 11 bases from J, leaving 19 bases between. CDR3 DNA sequence: TGCAGCGTGAACGTCGGACCGCTGGAGGCTTTCTTT. Residues: CSVNVGPLEAFF.

The gene calls are TRBV2 and TRBJ1-6; D is uncertain. The CDR3 contains 13 residues. Trimming stripped 7 bases from V and 8 bases from J, with 12 bases between. Germline V gene sequence: CDR1 SNHLY, CDR2 FYNNEI. The CDR3 is CASTARPYSPLHF. The CDR3 nucleotides read TGTGCCAGCACCGCCAGGCCTTATTCACCCCTCCACTTT.

The rearrangement joins TRBV11-2 to TRBJ1-4, with D tentatively TRBD1 (6 bases). The length of the CDR3 is 16 residues. V shed 4 bases and J shed 2 bases, with 14 bases lying between them. CDR1 is SGHAT, CDR2 FQNNGV, per germline. This CDR3 is CASSSIRTATNEKLFF. The CDR3, as DNA: TGTGCCAGCAGCTCCATAAGGACAGCGACTAATGAAAAACTGTTTTTT.

Note on this clone: The same CDR3 arises from other DNA sequences in this sample as well. V and J are TRBV4-1 and TRBJ1-5; D possibly corresponds to TRBD1 (6 bases). V was pared by 1 base and J by 4 bases, with 11 bases between. The length of the CDR3 is 15 residues. Germline lookup yields CDR1 MGHRA and CDR2 YSYEKL. The CDR3 DNA is TGCGCCAGCAGCCAAGGGGGGGCGGGAAATCAGCCCCAGCATTTT. Amino acid sequence: CASSQGGAGNQPQHF.

This chain connects TRBV11-2 to TRBJ2-2, with 7 bases aligning to TRBD2. Germline loops: CDR1 SGHAT, CDR2 FQNNGV. This CDR3 is 16 amino acids long. V was pared by 6 bases and J by 6 bases, with 13 bases of the junction left unmatched. CDR3 coding DNA: TGTGCCAGCAGAGGTGGTGCGGGAGTATTCGCCGGGGAGCTGTTTTTT. Encoded protein: CASRGGAGVFAGELFF.

The chain is built from TRBV6-5 and TRBJ2-7; 7 nucleotides match TRBD2. The V segment lost 8 bases and the J segment 4 bases; nucleotides outside the gene matches: 11. This CDR3 is 14 amino acids long. Germline V gene data show CDR1 as MNHEY and CDR2 as SVGAGI. The CDR3 sequence: CASGAPGGSYEQYF. CDR3 DNA: TGTGCCAGCGGAGCTCCCGGGGGGTCTTACGAGCAGTACTTC.

The chain combines TRBV6-6 with TRBJ1-5; D not resolved. This CDR3 is 15 amino acids long. Germline V gene sequence: CDR1 MNHNY, CDR2 SVGAGI (reference sequence). V was shortened by 1 base and J by 4 bases, with 11 bases between the two germline ends. This chain's CDR3 is CASSYFQGRNQPQHF. CDR3 DNA sequence: TGTGCCAGCAGTTACTTCCAAGGTAGAAATCAGCCCCAGCATTTT.

V usage is TRBV5-1 and J usage is TRBJ2-3; tentative D call: TRBD2 (6 bases). Germline CDR1 SGHRS, CDR2 YFSETQ. Trimming cost V 0 bases and J 2 bases, with 13 bases left between them. The CDR3 contains 16 residues. The CDR3 nucleotides are TGCGCCAGCAGCTTGGCGCCGGGAGTTGACACAGATACGCAGTATTTT. This codes for CASSLAPGVDTDTQYF.

This clone has a handful of counts. The rearrangement uses TRBV27 and TRBJ1-2; 8 positions agree with TRBD1. This CDR3 spans 12 amino acids. Germline lookup yields CDR1 MNHEY and CDR2 SMNVEV (reference sequence). The J segment lost 8 bases and the V segment lost 5 bases, leaving 4 bases of the junction unmatched. The DNA of the CDR3 is TGTGCCAGCAGTACAGGACAGGGCGGCTACACCTTC. It specifies CASSTGQGGYTF.

The genes are TRBV6-5 and TRBJ2-2; possibly TRBD1 or TRBD2 for D (5 bases each). Germline CDR1 MNHEY, CDR2 SVGAGI. The CDR3 spans 15 residues. Between the trimmed V and J ends, which lost 1 base and 2 bases, there was a span of 8 bases. The CDR3 coding sequence is TGTGCCAGCAGTTACTATGGGGGAAACACCGGGGAGCTGTTTTTT. Amino acids: CASSYYGGNTGELFF.

This chain joins TRBV28 and TRBJ2-2; possibly TRBD2 for D (6 bases). The germline V and J ends were trimmed by 5 bases and 0 bases, with 13 bases remaining between them. Per the germline V gene, CDR1 is MDHEN and CDR2 is SYDVKM. This CDR3 spans 16 amino acids. Here the CDR3 reads CASSLPAGSNTGELFF. The DNA of the CDR3 is TGTGCCAGCAGTCTACCGGCGGGGTCGAACACCGGGGAGCTGTTTTTT.